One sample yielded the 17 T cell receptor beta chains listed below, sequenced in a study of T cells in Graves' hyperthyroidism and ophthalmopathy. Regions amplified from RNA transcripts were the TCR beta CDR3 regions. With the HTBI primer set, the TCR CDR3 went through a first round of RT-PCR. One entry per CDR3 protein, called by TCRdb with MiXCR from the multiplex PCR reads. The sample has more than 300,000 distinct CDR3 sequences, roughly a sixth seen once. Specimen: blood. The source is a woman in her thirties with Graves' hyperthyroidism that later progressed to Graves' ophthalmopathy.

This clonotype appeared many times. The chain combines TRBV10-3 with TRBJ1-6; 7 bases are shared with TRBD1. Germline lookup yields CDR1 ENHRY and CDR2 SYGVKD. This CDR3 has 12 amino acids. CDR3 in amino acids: CAASTGSSPLHF. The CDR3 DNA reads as TGTGCTGCTTCGACAGGGTCGTCACCCCTCCACTTT.

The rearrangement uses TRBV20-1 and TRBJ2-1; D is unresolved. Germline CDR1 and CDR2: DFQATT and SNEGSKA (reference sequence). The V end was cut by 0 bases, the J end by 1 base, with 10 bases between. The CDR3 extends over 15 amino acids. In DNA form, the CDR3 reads TGCAGTGCTAGAGATCATTTGCGGTCCTACAATGAGCAGTTCTTC. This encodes CSARDHLRSYNEQFF.

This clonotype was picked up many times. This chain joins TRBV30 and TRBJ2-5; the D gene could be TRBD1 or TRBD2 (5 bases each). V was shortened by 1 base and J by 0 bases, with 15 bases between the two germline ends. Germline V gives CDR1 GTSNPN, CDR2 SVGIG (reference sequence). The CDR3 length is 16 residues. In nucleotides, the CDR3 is TGTGCCTGGAGTGATCCCCAGGGACGTTACCAAGAGACCCAGTACTTC. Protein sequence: CAWSDPQGRYQETQYF.

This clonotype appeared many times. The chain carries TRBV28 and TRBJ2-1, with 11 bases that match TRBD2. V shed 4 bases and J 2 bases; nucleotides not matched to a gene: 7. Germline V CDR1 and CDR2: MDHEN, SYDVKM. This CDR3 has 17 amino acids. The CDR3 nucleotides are TGTGCCAGCAGTTCCCTCTATAGCGGGGGGGCCTACAATGAGCAGTTCTTC. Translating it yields CASSSLYSGGAYNEQFF.

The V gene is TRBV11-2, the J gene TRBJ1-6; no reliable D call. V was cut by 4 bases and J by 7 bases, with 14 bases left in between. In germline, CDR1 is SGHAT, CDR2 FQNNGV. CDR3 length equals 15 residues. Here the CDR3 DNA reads TGTGCCAGCAGCTACCAAACGTTCAAGAATTCACCCCTCCACTTT. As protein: CASSYQTFKNSPLHF. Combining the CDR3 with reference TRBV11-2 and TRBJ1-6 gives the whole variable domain EAGVAQSPRYKIIEKRQSVAFWCNPISGHATLYWYQQILGQGPKLLIQFQNNGVVDDSQLPKDRFSAERLKGVDSTLKIQPAKLEDSAVYLCASSYQTFKNSPLHFGNGTRLTVT.

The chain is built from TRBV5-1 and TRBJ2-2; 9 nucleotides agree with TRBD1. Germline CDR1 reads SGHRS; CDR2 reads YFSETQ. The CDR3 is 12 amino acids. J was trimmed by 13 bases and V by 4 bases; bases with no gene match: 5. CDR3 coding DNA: TGCGCCAGCAGCCCACAGGGGGCTATGCTGTTTTTT. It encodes CASSPQGAMLFF.

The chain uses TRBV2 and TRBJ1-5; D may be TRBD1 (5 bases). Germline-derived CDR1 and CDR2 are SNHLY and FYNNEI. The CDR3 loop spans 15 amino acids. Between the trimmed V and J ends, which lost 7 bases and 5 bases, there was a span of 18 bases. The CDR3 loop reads CASTYFGGGDQPQHF. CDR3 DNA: TGTGCCAGCACCTACTTTGGGGGAGGGGATCAGCCCCAGCATTTT.

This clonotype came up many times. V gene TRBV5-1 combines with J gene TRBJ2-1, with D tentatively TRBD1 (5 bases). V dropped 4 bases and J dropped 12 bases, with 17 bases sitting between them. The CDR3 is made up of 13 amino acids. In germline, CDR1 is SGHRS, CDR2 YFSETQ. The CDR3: CASSPRQQETQFF. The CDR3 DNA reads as TGCGCCAGCAGCCCGAGACAGCAAGAAACGCAGTTCTTC. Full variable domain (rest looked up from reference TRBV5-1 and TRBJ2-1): KAGVTQTPRYLIKTRGQQVTLSCSPISGHRSVSWYQQTPGQGLQFLFEYFSETQRNKGNFPGRFSGRQFSNSRSEMNVSTLELGDSALYLCASSPRQQETQFFGPGTRLTVL.

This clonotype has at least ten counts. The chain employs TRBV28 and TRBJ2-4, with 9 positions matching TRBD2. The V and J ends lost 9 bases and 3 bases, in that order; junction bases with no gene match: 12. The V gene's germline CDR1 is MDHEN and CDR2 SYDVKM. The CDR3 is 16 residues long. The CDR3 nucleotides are TGTGCCAGTACCCAGGGGCTAGCGGGGAGCAAAAACATTCAGTACTTC. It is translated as CASTQGLAGSKNIQYF.

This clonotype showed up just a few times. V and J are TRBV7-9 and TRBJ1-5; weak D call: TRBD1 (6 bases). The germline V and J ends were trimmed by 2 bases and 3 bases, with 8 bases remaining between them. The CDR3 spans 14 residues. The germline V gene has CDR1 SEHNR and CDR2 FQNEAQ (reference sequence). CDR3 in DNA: TGTGCCAGCAGCTTACAGGGGAACAATCAGCCCCAGCATTTT. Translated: CASSLQGNNQPQHF.

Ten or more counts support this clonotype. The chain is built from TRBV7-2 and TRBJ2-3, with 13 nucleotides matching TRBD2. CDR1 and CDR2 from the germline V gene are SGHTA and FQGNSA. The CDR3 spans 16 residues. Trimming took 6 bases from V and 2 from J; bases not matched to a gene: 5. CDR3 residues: CASRSGLAGVTDTQYF. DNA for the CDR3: TGTGCCAGCAGGTCCGGACTAGCGGGGGTCACAGATACGCAGTATTTT.

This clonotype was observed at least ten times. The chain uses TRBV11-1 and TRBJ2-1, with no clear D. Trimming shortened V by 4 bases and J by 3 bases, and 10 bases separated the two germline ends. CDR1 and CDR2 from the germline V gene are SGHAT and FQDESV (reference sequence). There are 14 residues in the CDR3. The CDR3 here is CASSSSSDYNEQFF. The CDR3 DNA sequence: TGTGCCAGCAGCTCCTCTTCAGACTACAATGAGCAGTTCTTC.

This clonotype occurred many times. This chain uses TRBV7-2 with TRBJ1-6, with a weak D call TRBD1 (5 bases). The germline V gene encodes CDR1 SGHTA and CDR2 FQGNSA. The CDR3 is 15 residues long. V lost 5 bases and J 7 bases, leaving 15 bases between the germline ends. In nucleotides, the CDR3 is TGTGCCAGCAGCCGAGACTTGGGGGGGAATTCACCCCTCCACTTT. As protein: CASSRDLGGNSPLHF.

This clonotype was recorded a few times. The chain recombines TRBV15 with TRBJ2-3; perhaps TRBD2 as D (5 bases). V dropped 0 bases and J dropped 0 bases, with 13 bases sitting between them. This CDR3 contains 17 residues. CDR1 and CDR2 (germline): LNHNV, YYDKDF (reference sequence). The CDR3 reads CATSRDWLALSTDTQYF. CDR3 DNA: TGTGCCACCAGCAGAGATTGGCTAGCACTAAGCACAGATACGCAGTATTTT.

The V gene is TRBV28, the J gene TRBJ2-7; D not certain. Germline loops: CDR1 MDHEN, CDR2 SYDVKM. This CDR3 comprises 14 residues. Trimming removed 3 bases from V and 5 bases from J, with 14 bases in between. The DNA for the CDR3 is TGTGCCAGCAGTTTGGAGCATGGGGAACACGAGCAGTACTTC. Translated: CASSLEHGEHEQYF.

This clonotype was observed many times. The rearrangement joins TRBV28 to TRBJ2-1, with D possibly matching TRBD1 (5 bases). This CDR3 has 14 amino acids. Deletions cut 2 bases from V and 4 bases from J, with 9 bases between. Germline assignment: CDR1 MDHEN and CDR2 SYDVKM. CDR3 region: CASSLQGQYNEQFF. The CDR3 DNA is TGTGCCAGCAGTTTACAGGGCCAATACAATGAGCAGTTCTTC.

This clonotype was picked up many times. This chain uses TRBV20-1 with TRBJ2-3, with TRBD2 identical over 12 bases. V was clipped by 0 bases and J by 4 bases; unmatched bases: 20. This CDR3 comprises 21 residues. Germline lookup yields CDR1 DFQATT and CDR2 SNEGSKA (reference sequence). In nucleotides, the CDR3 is TGCAGTGCTAGAGATCTTAGGCTAGCGGGGGGGCCTGCTTGGTTTGCAGATACGCAGTATTTT. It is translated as CSARDLRLAGGPAWFADTQYF.